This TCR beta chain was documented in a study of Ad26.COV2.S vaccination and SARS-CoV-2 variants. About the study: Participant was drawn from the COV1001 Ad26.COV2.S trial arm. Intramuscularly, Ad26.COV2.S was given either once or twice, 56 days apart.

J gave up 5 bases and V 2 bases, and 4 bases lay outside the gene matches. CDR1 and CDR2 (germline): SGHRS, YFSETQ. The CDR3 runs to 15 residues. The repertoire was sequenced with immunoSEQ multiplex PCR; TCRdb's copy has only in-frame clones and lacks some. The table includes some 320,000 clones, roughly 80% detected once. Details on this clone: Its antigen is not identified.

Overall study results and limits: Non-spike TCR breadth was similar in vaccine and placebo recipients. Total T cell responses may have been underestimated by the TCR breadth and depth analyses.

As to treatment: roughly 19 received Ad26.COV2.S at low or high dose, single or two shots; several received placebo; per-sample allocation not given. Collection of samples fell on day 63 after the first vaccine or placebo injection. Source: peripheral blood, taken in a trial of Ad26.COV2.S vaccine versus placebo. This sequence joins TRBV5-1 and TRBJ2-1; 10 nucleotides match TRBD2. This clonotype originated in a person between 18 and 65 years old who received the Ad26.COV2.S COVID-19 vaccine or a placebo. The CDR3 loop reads CASSFSGGHNNEQFF. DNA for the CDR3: TGCGCCAGCAGCTTTAGCGGGGGGCATAACAATGAGCAGTTCTTC.